Listed below are T cell receptor beta chains from one sample, sequenced in a study of T cells in Graves' hyperthyroidism and ophthalmopathy. TCRdb passed the multiplex PCR reads through MiXCR, listing each CDR3 protein once. There are a few hundred thousand distinct CDR3 sequences in the sample; roughly 50% occur only once, and 15% to 20% lies in the top ten. Specimen: peripheral blood or thyroid tissue (not recorded which). Receptors originate from an adult woman with Graves' disease, either hyperthyroidism or ophthalmopathy (not recorded which). Both conserved end residues are trimmed from each CDR3.

v_call: TRBV4-1
cdr3_aa: ASSPVLAGVAGELF

v_call: TRBV19
cdr3_aa: ASSRQDTEAF

v_call: TRBV9
cdr3_aa: ASSAASGSFDEQF

v_call: TRBV6-2/TRBV6-3
cdr3_aa: ASRNAAEVDYEQY

v_call: TRBV7-9
cdr3_aa: ASSSSQGYREKLF

v_call: TRBV4-1
cdr3_aa: ASSQEGSGRSYEQY

v_call: TRBV7-3
cdr3_aa: ASSLTGGTQY

v_call: TRBV10-3
cdr3_aa: AATPDRLSEAF

v_call: TRBV5-1
cdr3_aa: ASSLGPRGLVNTEAF

v_call: TRBV20-1
cdr3_aa: SANPTGQTQY

v_call: TRBV20-1
cdr3_aa: SAKPWTGGAPNTGELF

v_call: TRBV19
cdr3_aa: ASISPGQGVNEAF

v_call: TRBV9
cdr3_aa: ASSRREGRELY

v_call: TRBV14
cdr3_aa: ASSHDSGDTEAF

v_call: TRBV6-1
cdr3_aa: ASSVGTGPNYGYT

v_call: TRBV5-4
cdr3_aa: ASSADRVVYEQY

v_call: TRBV5-1
cdr3_aa: ASSLGDTSGEETQY

v_call: TRBV20-1
cdr3_aa: SAEDRGRAGTEAF

v_call: TRBV27
cdr3_aa: ASSPSRELF

v_call: TRBV5-1
cdr3_aa: ASSAGPGGELF

v_call: TRBV7-8
cdr3_aa: ASSPTRGGNTEAF

v_call: TRBV19
cdr3_aa: ASNRGSSGETQY

v_call: TRBV25-1
cdr3_aa: ASSLGVDTQY

v_call: TRBV10-1
cdr3_aa: ASRGQDDVNGYT

v_call: TRBV12-3/TRBV12-4
cdr3_aa: ASHRDMNTEAF

v_call: TRBV7-2
cdr3_aa: ASSLPGWGAGETQY